Listed here are 18 T cell receptor beta chains from one sample, sequenced in a study of Ad26.COV2.S vaccination and SARS-CoV-2 variants. Treatment: around 19 received Ad26.COV2.S at low or high dose, single or two shots; five or six received placebo; per-sample allocation not given. Specimens were obtained on day 63 following the first vaccine or placebo injection. TCRdb's copy holds only in-frame clones and misses some; the assay was immunoSEQ multiplex PCR. This sample carries approximately 420,000 clones, approximately 87% of them seen once, and the ten largest clones take about 4%. The sample here was peripheral blood, taken in a trial of Ad26.COV2.S vaccine versus placebo. Source of these receptors: a person aged 18 to 59 who received the Ad26.COV2.S COVID-19 vaccine or a placebo.

CDR3 bases: TGTGCCAGCAGTTACCCCACCGACGAGCAGTACTTC. It codes for CASSYPTDEQYF. The chain employs TRBV6-2 or TRBV6-3 and TRBJ2-7, with no clear D. The CDR3 totals 12 residues. Trimming pared 2 bases from V and 5 bases from J, leaving 7 bases between. Germline CDR1 and CDR2: MNHEY and SVGEGT.

V gene TRBV5-6 combines with J gene TRBJ2-5, with 15 bases that match TRBD2. Germline CDR1 and CDR2: SGHDT and YYEEEE. The CDR3 spans 18 residues. The V and J ends lost 0 bases and 4 bases, in that order; junction bases with no gene match: 7. The CDR3, as DNA: TGTGCCAGCAGCTTGGTCGGGACTAGCGGGGGGCCGATAGAGACCCAGTACTTC. Protein sequence: CASSLVGTSGGPIETQYF.

The CDR3 is CASSSATGIQPQHF. The CDR3 DNA follows: TGTGCCAGCAGTTCTGCGACAGGTATTCAGCCCCAGCATTTT. This rearrangement joins TRBV28 to TRBJ1-5, with D perhaps matching TRBD1 (6 bases). Germline V gene sequence: CDR1 MDHEN, CDR2 SYDVKM. The CDR3 has 14 amino acids. V lost 4 bases to trimming and J lost 6 bases, with 13 bases between them.

The chain joins TRBV6-2 or TRBV6-3 to TRBJ2-3; 9 bases map to TRBD2. This CDR3 has 15 amino acids. CDR1 MNHEY and CDR2 SVGEGT come from the germline V gene. V was pared by 2 bases and J by 4 bases, with 4 bases of the junction left unmatched. The CDR3 bases are TGTGCCAGCAGTTACGCGGGGGGGGCCGCAGATACGCAGTATTTT. Translating it yields CASSYAGGAADTQYF.

This chain joins TRBV28 and TRBJ2-5, with 7 bases aligning to TRBD2. V shed 6 bases, J shed 5 bases, and the junction held 18 bases outside the gene matches. Germline CDR1 and CDR2: MDHEN and SYDVKM. The CDR3 has 17 amino acids. CDR3 residues: CASSPLRRGGIEETQYF. Written as DNA, the CDR3 is TGTGCCAGCAGCCCCCTTCGGCGGGGAGGGATCGAGGAGACCCAGTACTTC.

This chain connects TRBV15 to TRBJ2-1; D gene uncertain. The CDR3 is made up of 17 amino acids. Germline V gene data show CDR1 as LNHNV and CDR2 as YYDKDF (reference sequence). Trimming stripped 4 bases from V and 0 bases from J, with 16 bases between. The CDR3 bases are TGTGCCACCAGCACATTTCAGACCGTGAGCTCCTACAATGAGCAGTTCTTC. This codes for CATSTFQTVSSYNEQFF.

The J gene is TRBJ2-1, the V gene TRBV19; D is possibly TRBD2 (6 bases). Germline values: CDR1 LNHDA, CDR2 SQIVND (reference sequence). Between the trimmed V and J ends, which lost 8 bases and 10 bases, there was a span of 9 bases. The length of the CDR3 is 10 residues. The CDR3: CASGGTEQFF. The CDR3 nucleotides are TGTGCCAGTGGGGGGACGGAGCAGTTCTTC.

The J gene is TRBJ2-5, the V gene TRBV7-2, with 10 bases aligning to TRBD2. Per germline, CDR1 SGHTA and CDR2 FQGNSA. The J segment lost 4 bases and the V segment lost 7 bases, leaving 6 bases of the junction unmatched. CDR3 length: 14 residues. The CDR3 reads CASTSGLASETQYF. The CDR3, as DNA: TGTGCCAGCACCTCGGGACTAGCGTCAGAGACCCAGTACTTC.

J is TRBJ1-2 and V is TRBV28, with D maybe TRBD1 (5 bases). Trimming took off 2 bases at V and 7 bases at J, with 14 bases between the two ends. The CDR3 sequence is 14 residues long. CDR1 is MDHEN and CDR2 is SYDVKM in the germline V gene. The CDR3 DNA sequence: TGTGCCAGCAGTTTAGCACGGGGCGCGGCTGGCTACACCTTC. Its translation is CASSLARGAAGYTF.

CDR3 sequence: CASSQPHRVLGETQYF. The CDR3 bases are TGTGCCAGCAGTCAACCGCACAGGGTCTTAGGAGAGACCCAGTACTTC. The chain employs TRBV28 and TRBJ2-5; D is perhaps TRBD1 (6 bases). Germline V lookup: CDR1 MDHEN, CDR2 SYDVKM. With 5 bases removed from V and 4 bases from J, the gap between germline ends came to 20 bases. The CDR3 spans 16 residues.

J is TRBJ1-2 and V is TRBV11-2, with unresolved D. The V gene's germline CDR1 is SGHAT and CDR2 FQNNGV. V was clipped by 5 bases and J by 2 bases, with 12 bases between them. This CDR3 has 14 residues. The CDR3 here is CASSLLPHNYGYTF. CDR3 coding DNA: TGTGCCAGCAGCCTACTCCCCCACAACTATGGCTACACCTTC.

The chain has TRBV6-2 or TRBV6-3 and TRBJ1-1; 7 positions agree with TRBD1. CDR3 length: 13 residues. Trimming cost V 5 bases and J 4 bases; bases outside gene matches: 4. CDR1 MNHEY and CDR2 SVGEGT come from the germline V gene. The CDR3 loop reads CASSSRGGTEAFF. As DNA, the CDR3 is TGTGCCAGCAGTAGCAGGGGGGGCACTGAAGCTTTCTTT.

The chain uses TRBV19 and TRBJ1-5; D might be TRBD1 (6 bases). Trimming left V 4 bases short and J 3 bases short, with 13 bases between. This CDR3 is 15 amino acids long. Per germline, CDR1 LNHDA and CDR2 SQIVND (reference sequence). CDR3 nucleotides: TGTGCCAGTAGTACGGGGCAGGGGTTCAATCAGCCCCAGCATTTT. Its protein is CASSTGQGFNQPQHF.

The chain is built from TRBV19 and TRBJ2-7, with a tentative D call TRBD1 (6 bases). V dropped 6 bases and J dropped 4 bases, with 13 bases sitting between them. The germline CDR1 and CDR2 sequences are LNHDA and SQIVND (reference sequence). This CDR3 is 13 amino acids long. The CDR3 nucleotides read TGTGCCAGTAGCCCGACAGGAGCTTACGAGCAGTACTTC. Its protein product is CASSPTGAYEQYF.

In this sample, this clone turned up many times. The chain has TRBV9 and TRBJ1-1; perhaps TRBD1 as D (6 bases). V lost 3 bases and J 10 bases, leaving 13 bases between the germline ends. The germline CDR1 and CDR2 sequences are SGDLS and YYNGEE. This CDR3 has 12 residues. This CDR3 is CASSDREWPAFF. CDR3 DNA sequence: TGTGCCAGCAGCGACAGGGAATGGCCAGCTTTCTTT. The complete variable domain, with remaining parts taken from reference TRBV9 and TRBJ1-1, reads DSGVTQTPKHLITATGQRVTLRCSPRSGDLSVYWYQQSLDQGLQFLIQYYNGEERAKGNILERFSAQQFPDLHSELNLSSLELGDSALYFCASSDREWPAFFGQGTRLTVV.

The chain combines TRBV9 with TRBJ2-5, with a possible D match to TRBD1 (6 bases). CDR1 SGDLS and CDR2 YYNGEE come from the germline V gene. The CDR3 is made up of 14 amino acids. V lost 3 bases, J lost 2 bases, and 11 bases lay in between. The CDR3 region is CASSAGTTQETQYF. In DNA form, the CDR3 reads TGTGCCAGCAGCGCTGGGACAACTCAAGAGACCCAGTACTTC.

This chain links TRBV7-9 with TRBJ2-1, with 12 bases identical to TRBD2. Germline V gene sequence: CDR1 SEHNR, CDR2 FQNEAQ (reference sequence). This CDR3 region has 16 residues. Germline trimming cut 8 bases from V and 4 bases from J; bases unmatched to any gene: 9. DNA of the CDR3: TGTGCCAGCGACGACCCTAGCGGGGGGGCTTACAATGAGCAGTTCTTC. Its protein product is CASDDPSGGAYNEQFF. Drawing the rest from reference TRBV7-9 and TRBJ2-1, the complete variable domain is DTGVSQNPRHKITKRGQNVTFRCDPISEHNRLYWYRQTLGQGPEFLTYFQNEAQLEKSRLLSDRFSAERPKGSFSTLEIQRTEQGDSAMYLCASDDPSGGAYNEQFFGPGTRLTVL.

The chain links TRBV3-1 (or the pseudogene TRBV3-2) to TRBJ2-3; 13 positions agree with TRBD2. With 4 bases clipped from V and 2 bases from J, the junction kept 3 bases outside the gene matches. Per germline, CDR1 LGHDT and CDR2 YNNKEL (reference sequence). CDR3 length equals 16 residues. For the CDR3, the DNA is TGTGCCAGCAGCCGACTAGCGGGGGGTAACACAGATACGCAGTATTTT. This encodes CASSRLAGGNTDTQYF.